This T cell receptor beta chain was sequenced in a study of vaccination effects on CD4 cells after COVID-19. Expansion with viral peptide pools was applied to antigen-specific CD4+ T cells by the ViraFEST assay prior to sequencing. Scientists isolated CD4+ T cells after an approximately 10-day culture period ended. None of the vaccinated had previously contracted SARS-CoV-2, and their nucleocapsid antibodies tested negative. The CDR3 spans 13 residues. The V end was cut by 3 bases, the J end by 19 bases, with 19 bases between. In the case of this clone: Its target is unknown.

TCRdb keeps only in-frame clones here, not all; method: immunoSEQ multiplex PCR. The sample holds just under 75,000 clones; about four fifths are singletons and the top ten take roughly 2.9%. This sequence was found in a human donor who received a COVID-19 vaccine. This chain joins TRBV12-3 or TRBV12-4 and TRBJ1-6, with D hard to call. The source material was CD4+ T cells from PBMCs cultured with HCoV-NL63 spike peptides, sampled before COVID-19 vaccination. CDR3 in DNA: TGTGCCAGCAGTTTTCGGGCAGGCCGCGAAGTTCACTTT. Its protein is CASSFRAGREVHF.